This section outlines one T cell receptor beta chain sequence together with its context. This CDR3 is built from 13 residues. From germline, CDR1 is KGHSH and CDR2 LQKENI. Trimming pared 1 base from V and 5 bases from J, leaving 8 bases between. The sample originates from a study of blood T cell repertoires in COVID-19. Profiling relied on immunoSEQ multiplex PCR, and the TCRdb table lists in-frame clones only, not all of them. The sample has 100,000 or so clones, over 65% seen once. Sequencing was carried out using peripheral blood. The chain couples TRBV18 to TRBJ2-5; weak D call: TRBD2 (5 bases). This receptor was obtained from a human donor in a cohort sampled during active COVID-19. CDR3 sequence: CASSPQRGETQYF. The CDR3 nucleotides are TGTGCCAGCTCACCACAGAGAGGGGAGACCCAGTACTTC.